The T cell receptor (beta chain) under discussion was sequenced for a study of blood T cell repertoires in COVID-19. Study context: Both acute and convalescent COVID-19 samples were obtained from the United States, Italy and Spain. T cells, B-cell-depleted T cells, or PBMCs supplied cDNA or gDNA.

There are 11 residues in the CDR3. Trimming left V 2 bases short and J 7 bases short, with 6 bases between. The germline CDR1 and CDR2 sequences are MNHEY and SMNVEV (reference sequence). In the authors' methods: The assay estimated nucleated cells by amplifying reference gene primers. Profiling relied on immunoSEQ multiplex PCR, and the TCRdb table lists in-frame clones only, not all of them. That table furnishes V, J and clone size, whereas the DNA furnished D and trimming. Altogether nearly 350,000 clones are present, 80% to 90% being singletons, with the ten largest covering 3%. This TCR came from a man aged 25 to 40 with active or convalescent COVID-19. Material for sequencing was peripheral blood. This chain uses TRBV27 with TRBJ2-7, with TRBD2 as a possible D gene (6 bases). In DNA form, the CDR3 reads TGTGCCAGCAGTTTAGGGGGGGAGCAGTACTTC. This encodes CASSLGGEQYF.